The 28 T cell receptor beta chains reported below all come from one sample, sequenced in a study of vaccination effects on CD4 cells after COVID-19. Assay: immunoSEQ multiplex PCR; the TCRdb copy retains only in-frame clones and omits some. The table lists around 63,000 clones, around 75% of them singletons. Their target antigens are unknown. Antigen-specific CD4+ T cells were first expanded with viral peptide pools by the ViraFEST assay and only then sequenced. Having been cultured for around nine days, the cells underwent CD4+ T cell isolation. Each vaccine recipient was nucleocapsid antibody negative and had no prior SARS-CoV-2 infection. Specimen: CD4+ T cells from PBMCs cultured with HCoV-OC43 spike peptides, collected before COVID-19 vaccination. Subset meaning: HCoV-OC43 spike overlapping peptide pool stimulation. All receptors derive from a human donor who received a COVID-19 vaccine.

The chain has TRBV7-2 and TRBJ1-3; possible D gene TRBD1, 5 bases. This CDR3 region has 14 residues. The germline V gene encodes CDR1 SGHTA and CDR2 FQGNSA. Trimming pared 5 bases from V and 8 bases from J, leaving 16 bases between. CDR3 amino acids: CASSQRAGSDTIYF. In nucleotides, the CDR3 is TGTGCCAGCAGCCAAAGAGCAGGGAGCGACACCATATATTTT.

This clone was detected a few times. The chain couples TRBV11-3 to TRBJ2-7, with 13 bases lining up with TRBD2. This CDR3 comprises 17 residues. In germline, CDR1 is SGHNT, CDR2 YENEEA. Trimming removed 1 base from V and 6 bases from J; junction bases left unmatched: 9. CDR3 residues: CASSLVPLAGGPGEQYV. The CDR3 bases are TGTGCCAGCAGCTTAGTTCCACTAGCGGGGGGGCCAGGCGAGCAGTACGTC.

The chain links TRBV5-1 to TRBJ2-1; tentative D call: TRBD2 (6 bases). This CDR3 comprises 15 residues. Per germline, CDR1 SGHRS and CDR2 YFSETQ. V gave up 4 bases and J gave up 4 bases, with 15 bases separating them. DNA for the CDR3: TGCGCCAGCAGCGGCGGGACTCCCCAGTACAATGAGCAGTTCTTC. It specifies CASSGGTPQYNEQFF.

The chain recombines TRBV6-1 with TRBJ1-1; unclear D gene. Germline lookup yields CDR1 MNHNS and CDR2 SASEGT. This CDR3 comprises 14 residues. Trimming removed 3 bases at V and 0 bases at J, with 8 bases between. This chain's CDR3 is CASSDRGLNTEAFF. CDR3 sequence (DNA): TGTGCCAGCAGTGATAGAGGGTTGAACACTGAAGCTTTCTTT.

As DNA, the CDR3 is TGTGCCAGCACCCCTCCCGGGCTCATTGGGCCTTATGGCTACACCTTC. Translated: CASTPPGLIGPYGYTF. The genes are TRBV28 and TRBJ1-2; D not resolved. Germline assignment: CDR1 MDHEN and CDR2 SYDVKM. Trimming left V 7 bases short and J 5 bases short, with 23 bases between. This CDR3 comprises 16 residues.

The chain uses TRBV7-2 and TRBJ1-3; weak D call: TRBD1 (5 bases). The CDR3 consists of 17 residues. Trimming left V 0 bases short and J 3 bases short, with 15 bases between. Germline V CDR1 and CDR2: SGHTA, FQGNSA. As DNA, the CDR3 is TGTGCCAGCAGCTTAGCGGCGTCGGGGGTGTTTGGAAACACCATATATTTT. This gives the protein CASSLAASGVFGNTIYF.

The chain uses TRBV7-2 and TRBJ2-3; D gene ambiguous. This CDR3 has 15 residues. V was trimmed by 2 bases and J by 0 bases, leaving 9 bases between them. Germline lookup yields CDR1 SGHTA and CDR2 FQGNSA. CDR3 amino acids: CASSLISESTDTQYF. The CDR3 region has the DNA TGTGCCAGCAGCTTAATCTCAGAGAGCACAGATACGCAGTATTTT. Using reference TRBV7-2 and TRBJ2-3 for the parts outside the CDR3, the full variable domain is GAGVSQSPSNKVTEKGKDVELRCDPISGHTALYWYRQSLGQGLEFLIYFQGNSAPDKSGLPSDRFSAERTGGSVSTLTIQRTQQEDSAVYLCASSLISESTDTQYFGPGTRLTVL.

The chain is built from TRBV6-5 and TRBJ1-3, with unresolved D. This CDR3 spans 15 amino acids. The V and J ends lost 5 bases and 0 bases respectively, with 11 bases between them. Looked up from germline, CDR1 is MNHEY and CDR2 is SVGAGI. The CDR3 sequence: CASSITRTSGNTIYF. CDR3 bases: TGTGCCAGCAGTATCACCAGGACCTCTGGAAACACCATATATTTT.

This clone was found a few times. The gene calls are TRBV6-2 or TRBV6-3 and TRBJ1-4; D unresolved. CDR1 and CDR2 from the germline V gene are MNHEY and SVGEGT. Trimming took off 2 bases at V and 5 bases at J, with 12 bases between the two ends. The CDR3 length is 15 residues. DNA for the CDR3: TGTGCCAGCAGTTACGAAGTCCACCTCAATGAAAAACTGTTTTTT. Translation gives CASSYEVHLNEKLFF.

This clone occurred a few times. V is TRBV19 and J is TRBJ2-3; D is perhaps TRBD2 (5 bases). V lost 3 bases to trimming and J lost 4 bases, with 11 bases between them. The CDR3 length is 14 residues. The germline CDR1 and CDR2 sequences are LNHDA and SQIVND (reference sequence). Written as DNA, the CDR3 is TGTGCCAGTAGTATTCGGGGTCTGCCAGATACGCAGTATTTT. Translating gives CASSIRGLPDTQYF.

The chain carries TRBV5-1 and TRBJ2-1, with 16 bases lining up with TRBD2. The trim removed 1 base at V and 4 bases at J, leaving 5 bases unmatched. Germline V CDR1 and CDR2: SGHRS, YFSETQ. CDR3 length: 18 amino acids. This CDR3 is CASSLRGLAGGRYNEQFF. The CDR3 nucleotides are TGCGCCAGCAGCTTGAGGGGACTAGCGGGGGGGCGGTACAATGAGCAGTTCTTC.

The chain joins TRBV6-2 or TRBV6-3 to TRBJ2-5, with 8 bases lining up with TRBD1. The CDR3 length is 14 residues. V lost 2 bases, J lost 5 bases, and 4 bases stayed unmatched. The germline V gene has CDR1 MNHEY and CDR2 SVGEGT. The CDR3 nucleotides are TGTGCCAGCAGTTACCTCAGGGGGCTGGAGACCCAGTACTTC. It yields the protein CASSYLRGLETQYF.

The CDR3 loop is CASSRDVTNTGELFF. The CDR3 DNA reads as TGCGCCAGCAGCAGGGACGTGACGAACACCGGGGAGCTGTTTTTT. V is TRBV5-1 and J is TRBJ2-2; perhaps D is TRBD1 or TRBD2 (5 bases each). Trimming removed 4 bases from V and 0 bases from J, with 10 bases in between. This CDR3 comprises 15 residues. Germline lookup yields CDR1 SGHRS and CDR2 YFSETQ.

About this clone itself: Other nucleotide sequences from this sample produce the same CDR3. This sequence joins TRBV27 and TRBJ2-2; 8 positions match TRBD1. The junction had 7 bases not matched to a gene; V was cut back by 2 bases and J by 5 bases. Germline loops: CDR1 MNHEY, CDR2 SMNVEV (reference sequence). The CDR3 loop spans 16 amino acids. CDR3 bases: TGTGCCAGCAGTTTACGAGACAGGGGTTCAACCGGGGAGCTGTTTTTT. Translating gives CASSLRDRGSTGELFF.

CDR3 sequence (DNA): TGTGCCAGCAGCTTGGCCGGGGAGGGGGGATATACGCAGTATTTT. This codes for CASSLAGEGGYTQYF. V gene TRBV5-4 combines with J gene TRBJ2-3; D may be TRBD2 (7 bases). This CDR3 is 15 amino acids long. The V gene's germline CDR1 is SGHNT and CDR2 YYREEE (reference sequence). V dropped 0 bases and J dropped 7 bases, with 15 bases sitting between them.

This chain links TRBV2 with TRBJ1-2, with D hard to call. Trimming left V 2 bases short and J 7 bases short, with 8 bases between. This CDR3 region has 12 residues. The germline gives CDR1 SNHLY, CDR2 FYNNEI. The CDR3 loop is CASSEWGGGYTF. DNA for the CDR3: TGTGCCAGCAGTGAATGGGGAGGTGGCTACACCTTC.

The count of this clone is one. The CDR3: CASSGGGYGANVLTF. CDR3 bases: TGTGCCAGCAGCGGAGGGGGGTATGGGGCCAACGTCCTGACTTTC. The V call is TRBV7-9, the J call TRBJ2-6; perhaps D is TRBD1 or TRBD2 (6 bases each). CDR1 and CDR2 from the germline V gene are SEHNR and FQNEAQ (reference sequence). Trimming shortened V by 5 bases and J by 3 bases, and 11 bases separated the two germline ends. The CDR3 is 15 amino acids.

The genes are TRBV19 and TRBJ2-5; either TRBD1 or TRBD2 may fit D (5 bases each). Germline CDR1 and CDR2: LNHDA and SQIVND (reference sequence). This CDR3 has 14 amino acids. The ends were cut back, 7 bases at V and 2 bases at J, with 14 bases in the middle. CDR3 sequence reads: CASNRDRRQETQYF. Written as DNA, the CDR3 is TGTGCCAGTAATAGGGACCGTCGTCAAGAGACCCAGTACTTC.

This clone came up once. This chain uses TRBV5-8 with TRBJ2-1; TRBD2 matches 11 bases. Unmatched junction bases numbered 5, after V lost 7 bases and J lost 5 bases. The V gene's germline CDR1 is SGHTS and CDR2 YDEGEE. CDR3 size: 14 residues. The CDR3 DNA reads as TGTGCCAGCCCTAGCGGGGGGTTCGACAATGAGCAGTTCTTC. Translated, it gives CASPSGGFDNEQFF.

The rearrangement joins TRBV7-2 to TRBJ1-2; D is possibly TRBD1 (5 bases). The CDR3 extends over 15 amino acids. Germline V CDR1 and CDR2: SGHTA, FQGNSA. V lost 7 bases to trimming and J lost 2 bases, with 17 bases between them. The CDR3 nucleotides read TGTGCCAGCAAGATTTCCTGGGGCGCGAACTATGGCTACACCTTC. It encodes CASKISWGANYGYTF.

The V call is TRBV5-1, the J call TRBJ2-5; 11 nucleotides agree with TRBD1. The CDR3 loop spans 18 amino acids. The germline V gene has CDR1 SGHRS and CDR2 YFSETQ. The J segment lost 1 base and the V segment lost 4 bases, leaving 12 bases of the junction unmatched. The CDR3, as DNA: TGCGCCAGCAGCCCACCGGGACAGGGGGGTAGGAGCCAAGAGACCCAGTACTTC. It specifies CASSPPGQGGRSQETQYF.

This clone was recorded only once. The J gene is TRBJ1-4, the V gene TRBV5-6; D perhaps matches TRBD1 (6 bases). V dropped 0 bases and J dropped 3 bases, with 15 bases sitting between them. The CDR3 runs 17 residues. Germline V gene sequence: CDR1 SGHDT, CDR2 YYEEEE. CDR3 amino acids: CASSLVGAQGANEKLFF. CDR3 sequence (DNA): TGTGCCAGCAGCTTGGTCGGGGCACAGGGTGCTAATGAAAAACTGTTTTTT.

The chain links TRBV19 to TRBJ2-2, with D unclear. The germline V gene encodes CDR1 LNHDA and CDR2 SQIVND (reference sequence). The CDR3 length is 13 residues. V lost 3 bases to trimming and J lost 10 bases, with 12 bases between them. The CDR3 spells CASSIEWVPELFF. The CDR3 DNA reads as TGTGCCAGTAGTATCGAGTGGGTGCCGGAGCTGTTTTTT.

This chain links TRBV5-1 with TRBJ1-2; no firm D call. Trimming stripped 1 base from V and 4 bases from J, with 14 bases between. The CDR3 is made up of 15 amino acids. Germline V gene lookup returns CDR1 SGHRS and CDR2 YFSETQ. CDR3 sequence: CASSLLESITYGYTF. In DNA, the CDR3 is TGCGCCAGCAGCTTGCTCGAGTCAATTACCTATGGCTACACCTTC.

This clone was found once. J is TRBJ1-1 and V is TRBV18; D uncertain. This CDR3 has 13 residues. V was pared by 2 bases and J by 0 bases, with 4 bases between. Germline CDR1 KGHSH, CDR2 LQKENI. CDR3 sequence (DNA): TGTGCCAGCTCACCAGGGCTGAACACTGAAGCTTTCTTT. Translated, it gives CASSPGLNTEAFF.

A single count supports this clone. This sequence joins TRBV6-2 or TRBV6-3 and TRBJ2-7; D is perhaps TRBD1 (6 bases). This CDR3 is built from 12 residues. Per the germline V gene, CDR1 is MNHEY and CDR2 is SVGEGT. The V end was cut by 5 bases, the J end by 4 bases, with 9 bases between. CDR3 sequence reads: CASSHGQYEQYV. The CDR3 region has the DNA TGTGCCAGCAGTCACGGACAGTACGAGCAGTACGTC.

This clone was counted once. The CDR3 DNA is TGTGCCAGCAGTTTTCAGGGCGCGAGGGAGACCCAGTACTTC. Its protein is CASSFQGARETQYF. The chain employs TRBV7-2 and TRBJ2-5, with a possible D match to TRBD1 (5 bases). Germline V gene lookup returns CDR1 SGHTA and CDR2 FQGNSA. The CDR3 loop spans 14 amino acids. The germline V and J ends were trimmed by 6 bases and 5 bases, with 16 bases remaining between them. Combining the CDR3 with reference TRBV7-2 and TRBJ2-5 gives the whole variable domain GAGVSQSPSNKVTEKGKDVELRCDPISGHTALYWYRQSLGQGLEFLIYFQGNSAPDKSGLPSDRFSAERTGGSVSTLTIQRTQQEDSAVYLCASSFQGARETQYFGPGTRLLVL.

The chain has TRBV7-2 and TRBJ1-3; no definite D call. The CDR3 contains 13 residues. V was cut by 1 base and J by 4 bases, with 5 bases left in between. Germline V gene lookup returns CDR1 SGHTA and CDR2 FQGNSA. The CDR3 sequence is CASSLVPGNTIYF. CDR3 in DNA: TGTGCCAGCAGCTTAGTGCCGGGAAACACCATATATTTT.